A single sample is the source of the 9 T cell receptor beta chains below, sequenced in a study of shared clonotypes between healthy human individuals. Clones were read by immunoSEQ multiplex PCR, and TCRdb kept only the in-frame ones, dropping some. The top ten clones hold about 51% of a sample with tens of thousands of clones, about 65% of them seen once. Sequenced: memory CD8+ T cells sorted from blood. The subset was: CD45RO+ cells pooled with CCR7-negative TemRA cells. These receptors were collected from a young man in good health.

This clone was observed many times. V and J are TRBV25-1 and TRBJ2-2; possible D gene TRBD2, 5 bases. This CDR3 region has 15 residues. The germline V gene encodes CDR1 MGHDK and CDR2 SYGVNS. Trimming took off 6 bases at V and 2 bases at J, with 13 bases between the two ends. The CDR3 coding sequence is TGTGCCAGCAGCGATGGGAGAGGTAACACCGGGGAGCTGTTTTTT. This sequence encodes CASSDGRGNTGELFF.

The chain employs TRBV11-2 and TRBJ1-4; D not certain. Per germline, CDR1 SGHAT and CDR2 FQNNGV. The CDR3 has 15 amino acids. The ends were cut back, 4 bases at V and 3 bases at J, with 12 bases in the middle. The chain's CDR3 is CASSSGPGPNEKLFF. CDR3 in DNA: TGTGCCAGCAGCTCCGGTCCGGGCCCTAATGAAAAACTGTTTTTT.

For the CDR3, the DNA is TGTGCCAGCAGTCCCCAGGGAATAGTTTACGAGCAGTACTTC. Its translation: CASSPQGIVYEQYF. This rearrangement joins TRBV2 to TRBJ2-7, with TRBD1 as a possible D gene (5 bases). From germline, CDR1 is SNHLY and CDR2 FYNNEI. The CDR3 contains 14 residues. V lost 5 bases to trimming and J lost 4 bases, with 15 bases between them.

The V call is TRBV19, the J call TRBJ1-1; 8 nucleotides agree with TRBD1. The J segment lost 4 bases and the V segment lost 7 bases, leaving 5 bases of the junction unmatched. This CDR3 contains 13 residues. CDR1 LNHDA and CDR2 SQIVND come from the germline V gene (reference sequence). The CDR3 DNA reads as TGTGCCAGTACCTCGGACAGGGTCACTGAAGCTTTCTTT. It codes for CASTSDRVTEAFF.

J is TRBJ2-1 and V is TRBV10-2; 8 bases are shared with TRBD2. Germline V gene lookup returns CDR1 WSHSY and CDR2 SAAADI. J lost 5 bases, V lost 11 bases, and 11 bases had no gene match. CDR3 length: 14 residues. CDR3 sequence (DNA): TGCGCCTCCACGGGGCTAGCGGGTGACAATGAGCAGTTCTTC. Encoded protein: CASTGLAGDNEQFF.

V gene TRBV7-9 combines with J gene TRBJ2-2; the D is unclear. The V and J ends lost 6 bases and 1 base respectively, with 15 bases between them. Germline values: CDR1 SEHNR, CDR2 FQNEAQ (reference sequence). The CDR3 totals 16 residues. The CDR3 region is CASRHDFLENTGELFF. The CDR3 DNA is TGTGCCAGCAGGCATGACTTTTTGGAGAACACCGGGGAGCTGTTTTTT.

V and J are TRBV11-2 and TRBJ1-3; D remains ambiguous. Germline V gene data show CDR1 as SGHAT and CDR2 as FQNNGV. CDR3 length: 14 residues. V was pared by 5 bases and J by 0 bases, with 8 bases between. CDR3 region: CASSPADSGNTIYF. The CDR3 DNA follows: TGTGCCAGCAGCCCGGCTGACTCTGGAAACACCATATATTTT. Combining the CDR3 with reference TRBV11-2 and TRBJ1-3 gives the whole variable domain EAGVAQSPRYKIIEKRQSVAFWCNPISGHATLYWYQQILGQGPKLLIQFQNNGVVDDSQLPKDRFSAERLKGVDSTLKIQPAKLEDSAVYLCASSPADSGNTIYFGEGSWLTVV.

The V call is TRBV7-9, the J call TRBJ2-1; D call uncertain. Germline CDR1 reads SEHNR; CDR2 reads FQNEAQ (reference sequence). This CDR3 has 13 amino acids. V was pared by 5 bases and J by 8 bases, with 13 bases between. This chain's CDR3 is CASSRFLGDEQFF. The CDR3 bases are TGTGCCAGCAGCCGCTTCTTAGGTGATGAGCAGTTCTTC.

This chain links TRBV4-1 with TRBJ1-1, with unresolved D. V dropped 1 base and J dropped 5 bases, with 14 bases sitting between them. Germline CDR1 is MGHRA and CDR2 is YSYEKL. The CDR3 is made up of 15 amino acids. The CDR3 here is CASSQVLTWWTEAFF. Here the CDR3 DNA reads TGCGCCAGCAGCCAAGTATTAACCTGGTGGACTGAAGCTTTCTTT.